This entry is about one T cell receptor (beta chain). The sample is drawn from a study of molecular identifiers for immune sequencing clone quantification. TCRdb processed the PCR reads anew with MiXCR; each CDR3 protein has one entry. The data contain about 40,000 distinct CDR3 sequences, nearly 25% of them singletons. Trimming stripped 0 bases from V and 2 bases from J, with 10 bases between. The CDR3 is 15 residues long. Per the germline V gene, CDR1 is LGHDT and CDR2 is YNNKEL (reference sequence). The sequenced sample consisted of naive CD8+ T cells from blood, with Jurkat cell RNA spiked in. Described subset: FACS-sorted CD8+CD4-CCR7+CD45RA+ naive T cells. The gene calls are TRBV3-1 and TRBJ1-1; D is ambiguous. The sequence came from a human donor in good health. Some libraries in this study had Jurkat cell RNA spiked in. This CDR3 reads CASSQERPANTEAFF. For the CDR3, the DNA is TGTGCCAGCAGCCAAGAACGTCCGGCTAACACTGAAGCTTTCTTT.